This T cell receptor (beta chain) originates from a study of blood T cell repertoires in COVID-19 (TCRdb year 2020). With respect to the entire study: The collaborator samples originated in the United States, Italy and Spain and spanned the acute and convalescent phases of COVID-19. The prospective study material was composed of cDNA or gDNA derived from T cells, B-cell-depleted T cells, or PBMCs. The sample metadata nearly always contained a de-identified subject ID, COVID-19 status, age in years and sex. Samples came from the ongoing ImmuneRACE study (first 160 participants) plus 1,254 subjects from 6 global collaborators. The repertoires were released in a freely available public database meant as a resource for research on the immune response to SARS-CoV-2. Deeply sampled blood TCRbeta repertoires from subjects exposed to, actively infected with, or recovered from COVID-19 were included in the dataset. Where available, HLA class I and class II types were taken from metadata supplied by the sample provider and were not determined by assay-based typing. The study at large found these results: The quantity of clinical and demographic metadata differed by source and by participant and was supplied without curation.

Another Seattle source contributed samples from volunteer blood donors who had recovered from COVID-19. Each collaborating institution followed its own protocols to collect whole blood in K2EDTA tubes. For TCRbeta analysis, collaborator samples were shipped as frozen whole blood, as isolated PBMCs, or as DNA extracted from either sample type. Via the germline V gene, CDR1 is SGHVS and CDR2 FQNEAQ. Taken from cysteine to phenylalanine, the CDR3 has 15 residues. The DNA shown is the 45-base CDR3, in frame from base 1. V ends up 1 base short and J 6 bases short, with an unmatched junction base count of 4. A remark on this clone: Its antigen is not yet known. Nothing much larger sits one base from this clone, and base qualities are not available. This sample also contains other DNA sequences that code for the same CDR3.

TCRbeta CDR3 regions were amplified from genomic DNA by means of the immunoSEQ Assay, a bias-controlled multiplex PCR. The authors' analysis ran thus. Nucleated cell counts per sample were estimated from amplification of reference gene primers within the assay. To quantify the absolute abundance of each unique TCRbeta CDR3 rearrangement, sequence reads were collapsed and filtered. For each sample, productive Simpson clonality was calculated by taking the square root of Simpson's diversity index across productive rearrangements. TCRdb limited this immuneACCESS table to in-frame rearrangements with V and J called. A share of clones is missing; checked studies link under half to unresolved V genes, and the rest is unexplained. V, J and clone size were drawn from that table, and D and trimming were deduced from the DNA. Recorded for this sample are about 340,000 clones; around nine tenths of them occurred a single time. The top ten constitute under 3.5% of the sample.

The clonotype comes from a woman aged 18-29 years who had recovered from COVID-19. Sample: peripheral blood. The rearrangement joined TRBV7-8 to TRBJ2-1; TRBD2 fits 9 bases in the junction. The CDR3 protein sequence reads: CASSLELAGTNEQFF. The nucleotide sequence is given as TGTGCCAGCAGCTTAGAACTAGCGGGCACCAATGAGCAGTTCTTC.